Listed below are T cell receptor beta chains from one sample, sequenced in a study of T-cell reconstitution after alpha-beta-depleted transplantation in children. Each CDR3 protein is one row after TCRdb ran MiXCR on the PCR reads. The profile covers fewer than 750,000 distinct CDR3 sequences, with 23% appearing a single time and 14% taken by the ten largest. The starting material was PBMCs, mostly from graft donor cells, obtained 360 days after TCRalphabeta/CD19-depleted stem cell transplant. These receptors were collected from a boy in the first two years of life who had a stem cell transplant for acute myeloid leukemia, so the T cells may come from the graft donor. The CDR3 runs from the conserved cysteine through the conserved F or W. A D gene is named only where the DNA matches it firmly. Clone size is stated in some rows and not others, as once, few, many or a class when expanded.

TRBV20-1	.	.	TRBJ1-2	CSARTSNYGYTF	TGCAGTGCTAGGACTTCTAACTATGGCTACACCTTC
TRBV29-1	few	.	TRBJ1-1	CSVGQPMNTEAFF	TGCAGCGTTGGCCAGCCCATGAACACTGAAGCTTTCTTT
TRBV29-1	.	.	TRBJ2-1	CSASEYNEQFF	TGCAGCGCCTCAGAGTACAATGAGCAGTTCTTC
TRBV15	.	.	TRBJ2-1	CATSPGTSYNEQFF	TGTGCCACCAGCCCTGGGACTTCCTACAATGAGCAGTTCTTC
TRBV12-2	.	.	TRBJ2-7	CASRLERGPPDSYEQYF	TGTGCAAGTCGCTTAGAGAGGGGGCCACCAGACTCCTACGAGCAGTACTTC
TRBV7-2	.	TRBD2	TRBJ2-3	CASSLVIGGADTQYF	TGTGCCAGCAGCTTAGTCATCGGGGGGGCGGATACGCAGTATTTT
TRBV7-6	.	.	TRBJ2-6	CASSPQQVSGANVLTF	TGTGCCAGCAGCCCCCAACAGGTCTCTGGGGCCAACGTCCTGACTTTC
TRBV7-6	many	.	TRBJ2-3	CASSLANRDNSDTQYF	TGTGCCAGCAGCTTAGCGAACAGGGACAACTCAGATACGCAGTATTTT
TRBV5-1	once	TRBD2	TRBJ2-1	CASSWTSGGYNEQFF	TGCGCCAGCAGCTGGACTAGCGGGGGCTACAATGAGCAGTTCTTC
TRBV27	many	.	TRBJ2-2	CASRGATGELFF	TGTGCCAGCAGAGGGGCTACCGGGGAGCTGTTTTTT
TRBV29-1	many	.	TRBJ2-2	CSVVQGTTNTGELFF	TGCAGCGTTGTCCAGGGAACCACGAACACCGGGGAGCTGTTTTTT
TRBV12-3/TRBV12-4	many	.	TRBJ1-6	CASSLGTGRTPLHF	TGTGCCAGCAGTTTAGGCACAGGGCGGACACCCCTCCACTTT
TRBV20-1	few	TRBD1	TRBJ2-3	CSAREKLTGVDTQYF	TGCAGTGCTAGGGAAAAGTTAACAGGGGTAGATACGCAGTATTTT
TRBV9	.	TRBD2	TRBJ2-1	CASTLSLAENEQFF	TGTGCCAGCACCCTAAGCCTAGCGGAGAATGAGCAGTTCTTC
TRBV28	.	.	TRBJ2-3	CASSFPLSYSTDTQYF	TGTGCCAGCAGTTTCCCCCTATCCTATAGCACAGATACGCAGTATTTT
TRBV25-1	few	.	TRBJ2-1	CASSERTPPSYNEQFF	TGTGCCAGCAGTGAAAGGACGCCTCCTTCCTACAATGAGCAGTTCTTC
TRBV20-1	many	.	TRBJ1-1	CSARPGRNTEAFF	TGCAGTGCTAGACCGGGCCGGAACACTGAAGCTTTCTTT